These 17 T cell receptor beta chains were all obtained from the same sample, sequenced in a study of blood T cells in healthy people across ages. The authors ran a second PCR of 7 to 11 cycles using a sample-barcoded 5' primer and a J-beta primer mix. MiXCR, run by TCRdb on the 5' RACE reads, gives a single entry per CDR3 protein. The profile shows around 750,000 distinct CDR3 sequences, roughly 50% of them singletons. The sequencing input was blood. These receptors were obtained from a man at least 80 years old in good health.

The sample holds a few counts of this clonotype. The chain carries TRBV20-1 and TRBJ2-7; the D is unclear. Germline V gene lookup returns CDR1 DFQATT and CDR2 SNEGSKA (reference sequence). V lost 0 bases and J lost 4, with 10 bases in between. The CDR3 consists of 13 residues. CDR3 residues: CSARDPPRYEQYF. CDR3 coding DNA: TGCAGTGCTAGAGATCCTCCCCGTTACGAGCAGTACTTC.

This clonotype was detected a few times. The rearrangement uses TRBV20-1 and TRBJ1-2; D unclear. V shed 0 bases and J shed 5 bases, with 10 bases lying between them. This CDR3 spans 13 amino acids. The germline CDR1 and CDR2 sequences are DFQATT and SNEGSKA (reference sequence). CDR3 residues: CSARDRLEYGYTF. The CDR3 DNA sequence: TGCAGTGCTAGAGATCGGCTGGAGTATGGCTACACCTTC.

In its sample, this clonotype was seen a few times. The rearrangement links TRBV6-6 to TRBJ2-2; D gene uncertain. The CDR3 runs to 14 residues. Trimming pared 10 bases from V and 7 bases from J, leaving 19 bases between. Germline CDR1 reads MNHNY; CDR2 reads SVGAGI (reference sequence). This CDR3 reads CAITVYPGVGELFF. The CDR3 bases are TGTGCCATCACAGTCTACCCTGGTGTCGGGGAGCTGTTTTTT.

Note on this clonotype: One junction end does not reproduce the germline sequence, and a read error may be involved. V and J are TRBV24-1 and TRBJ2-1, with 8 positions matching TRBD2. CDR1 is KGHDR, CDR2 SFDVKD, per germline. The CDR3 totals 12 residues. CDR3 sequence: CVTSEVGTSRFF. The CDR3, as DNA: TGTGTCACCAGTGAAGTCGGGACTAGTCGGTTCTTC.

The genes are TRBV6-1 and TRBJ1-6; 7 bases line up with TRBD1. CDR1 is MNHNS and CDR2 is SASEGT in the germline V gene. The CDR3 is 17 amino acids. The V and J ends lost 5 bases and 2 bases, in that order; junction bases with no gene match: 9. CDR3 nucleotides: TGTGCCAGCAGTCAAGAGGGTACAGGGGCCTATAATTCACCCCTCCACTTT. This translates into CASSQEGTGAYNSPLHF.

This clonotype was seen repeatedly, ten times or more. This chain connects TRBV7-2 to TRBJ2-1, with D uncertain. Trimming took off 5 bases at V and 0 bases at J, with 2 bases between the two ends. The CDR3 contains 12 residues. Germline lookup yields CDR1 SGHTA and CDR2 FQGNSA. The CDR3 here is CASSRSYNEQFF. CDR3 nucleotides: TGTGCCAGCAGCCGCTCCTACAATGAGCAGTTCTTC.

The V call is TRBV18, the J call TRBJ2-5, with D tentatively TRBD1 or TRBD2 (5 bases each). The J call could be wrong; TRBJ2-4 is a better fit for the DNA end. CDR1 KGHSH and CDR2 LQKENI come from the germline V gene. This CDR3 contains 16 residues. As DNA, the CDR3 is TGTGCCAGCTCACCAATCTGGGAGAGGCAGGGAAACATTCAGTACTTC. As protein: CASSPIWERQGNIQYF.

The chain uses TRBV7-2 and TRBJ2-3; 8 nucleotides align to TRBD2. CDR1 and CDR2 from the germline V gene are SGHTA and FQGNSA. The CDR3 runs 16 residues. The junction had 22 bases not matched to a gene; V was cut back by 6 bases and J by 14 bases. CDR3 sequence (DNA): TGTGCCAGCAGTCGTAGTTTAACGGGAGGGGCCAGATACGCGTATTTT. This codes for CASSRSLTGGARYAYF.

This sequence joins TRBV20-1 and TRBJ1-2; D is undetermined. This CDR3 has 12 amino acids. Trimming removed 4 bases from V and 5 bases from J, with 11 bases in between. Germline V gene sequence: CDR1 DFQATT, CDR2 SNEGSKA (reference sequence). The CDR3, as DNA: TGCAGTGCTAACACACGGACTTATGGCTACACCTTC. This gives the protein CSANTRTYGYTF.

This chain connects TRBV4-1 to TRBJ2-1; no reliable D call. The CDR3 has 15 amino acids. The V gene lost 3 bases and the J gene lost 0 bases, with 9 bases spanning the gap. CDR1 MGHRA and CDR2 YSYEKL come from the germline V gene. The CDR3 sequence is CASSQLDSSYNEQFF. The CDR3 DNA is TGCGCCAGCAGCCAGTTAGATAGCTCCTACAATGAGCAGTTCTTC.

The genes are TRBV24-1 and TRBJ2-2; D uncertain. The CDR3 loop spans 14 amino acids. Germline V gene data show CDR1 as KGHDR and CDR2 as SFDVKD. V was cut by 0 bases and J by 8 bases, with 9 bases left in between. The CDR3 is CATSDLPSGGELFF. CDR3 DNA: TGTGCCACCAGTGATTTGCCGTCCGGGGGGGAGCTGTTTTTT.

The chain carries TRBV18 and TRBJ2-7, with D hard to call. There are 16 residues in the CDR3. Looked up from germline, CDR1 is KGHSH and CDR2 is LQKENI. V was pared by 1 base and J by 3 bases, with 16 bases between. The CDR3: CASSPQGTNFLYEQYF. In nucleotides, the CDR3 is TGTGCCAGCTCACCACAAGGAACCAATTTTCTCTACGAGCAGTACTTC.

The chain joins TRBV5-1 to TRBJ2-4; 9 nucleotides match TRBD1. This CDR3 spans 15 amino acids. V lost 0 bases, J lost 7 bases, and 5 bases stayed unmatched. The germline gives CDR1 SGHRS, CDR2 YFSETQ. DNA for the CDR3: TGCGCCAGCAGCTTGGTCTGGGACAGGGCGAACATTCAGTACTTC. Translated, it gives CASSLVWDRANIQYF. The full variable domain, its missing parts supplied by reference TRBV5-1 and TRBJ2-4, is KAGVTQTPRYLIKTRGQQVTLSCSPISGHRSVSWYQQTPGQGLQFLFEYFSETQRNKGNFPGRFSGRQFSNSRSEMNVSTLELGDSALYLCASSLVWDRANIQYFGAGTRLSVL.

On this clonotype itself: Sequence at one end of the junction differs from germline and may be a read error. The CDR3 loop is CACSPTGLAAEKLFF. DNA for the CDR3: TGTGCCTGCAGTCCGACAGGGTTGGCTGCTGAAAAACTGTTTTTT. The chain employs TRBV6-5 and TRBJ1-4; 7 nucleotides line up with TRBD1. Germline V gene sequence: CDR1 MNHEY, CDR2 SVGAGI. The length of the CDR3 is 15 residues.

This chain connects TRBV9 to TRBJ2-2, with D uncertain. CDR1 is SGDLS and CDR2 is YYNGEE in the germline V gene. There are 13 residues in the CDR3. The V end lost 1 base, the J end lost 4 bases, and 5 bases lay between the germline ends. DNA of the CDR3: TGTGCCAGCAGCGTATTAGGCACCGGGGAGCTGTTTTTT. Amino acids: CASSVLGTGELFF.

The chain is built from TRBV18 and TRBJ1-2; TRBD1 is a possible D gene (5 bases). The germline gives CDR1 KGHSH, CDR2 LQKENI. V was trimmed by 2 bases and J by 1 base, leaving 11 bases between them. The CDR3 length is 15 residues. CDR3: CASSPKQANNYGYTF. The CDR3 DNA reads as TGTGCCAGCTCACCAAAACAGGCGAATAACTATGGCTACACCTTC.

This clonotype was counted a few times. The chain couples TRBV4-1 to TRBJ2-4; 9 bases are a match to TRBD1. This CDR3 region has 17 residues. Trimming cost V 2 bases and J 8 bases; bases outside gene matches: 13. Germline assignment: CDR1 MGHRA and CDR2 YSYEKL. The CDR3: CASSQSFPGQGLDIQYF. As DNA, the CDR3 is TGCGCCAGCAGCCAATCGTTCCCCGGACAGGGGTTGGACATTCAGTACTTC.